The 9 T cell receptor beta chains listed next were all sequenced from one sample in a study of cytomegalovirus exposure and HLA in healthy donors (dated 2017 in TCRdb). Libraries were prepared through the immunoSEQ multiplex PCR assay. For the multiplex PCR, a mixture combining 60 forward primers for TCR Vbeta segments and 13 reverse primers for TCR Jbeta segments was used. Imported from immuneACCESS, the table was reduced by TCRdb to in-frame sequences with V and J called. These copies leave out some clones; in studies compared against another copy, an unresolved V gene accounts for under half, and the cause of the remainder is not known. For this sample the table gives about 140,000 clones, of which around 82% were detected only once. In total, the top ten clones hold about 3.2% of the sample. The specimen was PBMCs. The receptors here all came from a man aged 18 to 29 in good health and CMV-seropositive.

The chain combines TRBV6-5 with TRBJ1-6; D might be TRBD1 (6 bases). Trimming left V 3 bases short and J 10 bases short, with 13 bases between. This CDR3 is 14 amino acids long. CDR1 and CDR2 (germline): MNHEY, SVGAGI. CDR3 DNA: TGTGCCAGCAGTTATAACAGGGTTGGATCACCCCTCCACTTT. Protein: CASSYNRVGSPLHF.

This clone was recorded a few times. The V gene is TRBV5-1, the J gene TRBJ2-7, with D perhaps matching TRBD2 (6 bases). With 0 bases removed from V and 2 bases from J, the gap between germline ends came to 18 bases. The CDR3 consists of 17 residues. Germline CDR1 is SGHRS and CDR2 is YFSETQ. The CDR3 region is CASSLDVRGRRTYEQYF. In DNA, the CDR3 is TGCGCCAGCAGCTTGGATGTGCGGGGCAGGCGCACCTACGAGCAGTACTTC.

The gene calls are TRBV6-5 and TRBJ2-7; 9 positions match TRBD2. This CDR3 region has 13 residues. Losses at the gene ends were 9 bases for V and 3 bases for J; bases not matched to a gene: 6. Germline CDR1 MNHEY, CDR2 SVGAGI. CDR3: CASIAGDGYEQYF. The CDR3 bases are TGTGCCAGTATAGCGGGAGACGGCTACGAGCAGTACTTC.

The chain combines TRBV10-1 with TRBJ2-7, with 8 positions matching TRBD2. CDR3 length equals 16 residues. Germline CDR1 is WNHNN and CDR2 is SYGVQD (reference sequence). Trimming at V came to 2 bases and at J to 3 bases, leaving 9 bases not matched to a gene. CDR3 loop: CASSEPISGERYEQYF. CDR3 coding DNA: TGCGCCAGCAGTGAGCCGATTAGCGGGGAGCGCTACGAGCAGTACTTC.

This rearrangement joins TRBV7-9 to TRBJ2-5, with a weak D call TRBD1 (7 bases). Germline V gene sequence: CDR1 SEHNR, CDR2 FQNEAQ (reference sequence). The CDR3 runs 16 residues. V shed 0 bases and J shed 4 bases, with 15 bases lying between them. In nucleotides, the CDR3 is TGTGCCAGCAGCTTAGCACGGTACAGGGGAGGAGAGACCCAGTACTTC. Its protein product is CASSLARYRGGETQYF.

A single count supports this clone. One end of the junction does not line up with germline, which may come from a read error. The rearrangement links TRBV7-9 to TRBJ2-1; maybe TRBD2 (7 bases). The CDR3 covers 11 residues. CDR1 SEHNR and CDR2 FQNEAQ come from the germline V gene (reference sequence). CDR3 loop: CASSSPRGRVF. The CDR3 DNA sequence: TGTGCCAGCAGCTCCCCGCGGGGGCGGGTCTTC.

V is TRBV7-2 and J is TRBJ1-2, with 7 bases fitting TRBD1. Trimming took 5 bases from V and 4 from J; bases not matched to a gene: 10. In germline, CDR1 is SGHTA, CDR2 FQGNSA. This CDR3 contains 15 residues. CDR3 bases: TGTGCCAGCAGCCACGGTACAGGGGTAGGCTATGGCTACACCTTC. It is translated as CASSHGTGVGYGYTF.

V gene TRBV19 combines with J gene TRBJ1-1; D not resolved. The length of the CDR3 is 11 residues. CDR1 and CDR2 (germline): LNHDA, SQIVND (reference sequence). Trimming removed 5 bases at V and 6 bases at J, with 7 bases between. The CDR3 loop reads CASSPGSEAFF. DNA for the CDR3: TGTGCCAGTAGTCCCGGTTCTGAAGCTTTCTTT.

The gene calls are TRBV7-3 and TRBJ1-1, with unresolved D. The CDR3 runs to 14 residues. The germline gives CDR1 SGHTA, CDR2 FQGTGA. The V and J ends lost 2 bases and 1 base respectively, with 8 bases between them. CDR3 in DNA: TGTGCCAGCAGCTTAGGGAGCCCGAACACTGAAGCTTTCTTT. Protein product: CASSLGSPNTEAFF.